These 17 T cell receptor beta chains were all obtained from the same sample, sequenced in a study of cytomegalovirus exposure and HLA in healthy donors. Here immunoSEQ multiplex PCR was the method, and the copy in TCRdb shows in-frame clones only, minus some. The data contain a few hundred thousand clones, 86% of them singletons. Sequenced material: PBMCs. These receptors were collected from a woman between 18 and 29 years old in good health and CMV-seronegative.

In the case of this clone: Other DNA sequences in the same sample also yield this CDR3. The rearrangement links TRBV7-6 to TRBJ1-5; D not certain. CDR3 length: 13 residues. V shed 1 base and J shed 6 bases, with 7 bases lying between them. Germline assignment: CDR1 SGHVS and CDR2 FNYEAQ. The CDR3 DNA is TGTGCCAGCAGCTTAGGCCGAGGTCAGCCCCAGCATTTT. Protein: CASSLGRGQPQHF.

The V and J genes are TRBV6-1 and TRBJ2-7; 7 positions match TRBD1. CDR1 MNHNS and CDR2 SASEGT come from the germline V gene. The V and J ends lost 6 bases and 3 bases, in that order; junction bases with no gene match: 11. CDR3 length: 15 residues. CDR3 region: CASRNPGTAHYEQYF. In DNA form, the CDR3 reads TGTGCCAGCAGGAACCCCGGGACAGCACACTACGAGCAGTACTTC.

The V and J genes are TRBV18 and TRBJ1-5, with unresolved D. The CDR3 runs 13 residues. Germline V gives CDR1 KGHSH, CDR2 LQKENI. Trimming pared 3 bases from V and 1 base from J, leaving 4 bases between. The CDR3 nucleotides read TGTGCCAGCTCACCCCGGAGCAATCAGCCCCAGCATTTT. As protein: CASSPRSNQPQHF. Using reference TRBV18 and TRBJ1-5 for the parts outside the CDR3, the full variable domain is NAGVMQNPRHLVRRRGQEARLRCSPMKGHSHVYWYRQLPEEGLKFMVYLQKENIIDESGMPKERFSAEFPKEGPSILRIQQVVRGDSAAYFCASSPRSNQPQHFGDGTRLSIL.

The CDR3 protein is CASNGQMNTEAFF. The CDR3 bases are TGTGCCAGCAACGGACAGATGAACACTGAAGCTTTCTTT. V and J are TRBV7-9 and TRBJ1-1; TRBD1 is a possible D gene (6 bases). The V and J ends lost 7 bases and 0 bases respectively, with 9 bases between them. Germline V gives CDR1 SEHNR, CDR2 FQNEAQ (reference sequence). The CDR3 totals 13 residues.

In regard to this clone: In the same sample, other DNA sequences code for this CDR3. This chain joins TRBV14 and TRBJ1-1, with a weak D call TRBD1 (6 bases). From germline, CDR1 is SGHDN and CDR2 FVKESK. CDR3 length equals 13 residues. V shed 4 bases and J shed 0 bases, with 6 bases lying between them. In DNA, the CDR3 is TGTGCCAGCAGCCGGGGGCTGAACACTGAAGCTTTCTTT. Translated, it gives CASSRGLNTEAFF.

This chain links TRBV9 with TRBJ1-1, with D unclear. The CDR3 runs 15 residues. The V gene's germline CDR1 is SGDLS and CDR2 YYNGEE. Trimming removed 0 bases at V and 1 base at J, with 10 bases between. The CDR3 sequence is CASSVGRTGNTEAFF. DNA of the CDR3: TGTGCCAGCAGCGTAGGGCGAACGGGGAACACTGAAGCTTTCTTT. The whole variable domain, remainder taken from reference TRBV9 and TRBJ1-1, is DSGVTQTPKHLITATGQRVTLRCSPRSGDLSVYWYQQSLDQGLQFLIQYYNGEERAKGNILERFSAQQFPDLHSELNLSSLELGDSALYFCASSVGRTGNTEAFFGQGTRLTVV.

The CDR3 loop reads CASSSQGVQPQHF. In DNA, the CDR3 is TGTGCCAGCAGCTCACAGGGTGTGCAGCCCCAGCATTTT. The chain couples TRBV5-6 to TRBJ1-5; maybe TRBD1 (6 bases). CDR1 and CDR2 (germline): SGHDT, YYEEEE. The CDR3 runs to 13 residues. V lost 3 bases to trimming and J lost 7 bases, with 11 bases between them.

The chain combines TRBV19 with TRBJ2-1, with TRBD1 identical over 8 bases. The CDR3 extends over 14 amino acids. The ends lost 3 bases at V and 6 bases at J; junction bases unmatched: 4. Germline CDR1 is LNHDA and CDR2 is SQIVND (reference sequence). CDR3 in amino acids: CASSMDRELNEQFF. CDR3 bases: TGTGCCAGTAGTATGGACAGGGAACTCAATGAGCAGTTCTTC. Full variable domain (outside the CDR3, taken from reference TRBV19 and TRBJ2-1): DGGITQSPKYLFRKEGQNVTLSCEQNLNHDAMYWYRQDPGQGLRLIYYSQIVNDFQKGDIAEGYSVSREKKESFPLTVTSAQKNPTAFYLCASSMDRELNEQFFGPGTRLTVL.

This clone was observed a single time. The gene calls are TRBV7-9 and TRBJ2-7; D gene ambiguous. The germline V gene encodes CDR1 SEHNR and CDR2 FQNEAQ (reference sequence). This CDR3 comprises 11 residues. Trimming pared 5 bases from V and 6 bases from J, leaving 8 bases between. CDR3 protein: CASSTLGEQYF. In DNA form, the CDR3 reads TGTGCCAGCAGCACCCTCGGCGAGCAGTACTTC.

This sequence joins TRBV27 and TRBJ2-3; 7 bases are shared with TRBD1. The CDR3 is made up of 15 amino acids. Per germline, CDR1 MNHEY and CDR2 SMNVEV (reference sequence). V was pared by 8 bases and J by 3 bases, with 11 bases of the junction left unmatched. The CDR3 DNA sequence: TGTGCCAGCCGTATCCCCGGGACAGCTACAGATACGCAGTATTTT. This sequence encodes CASRIPGTATDTQYF.

The table lists this clone with a count of one. The V and J genes are TRBV20-1 and TRBJ1-1, with D possibly matching TRBD1 (5 bases). V shed 6 bases and J shed 4 bases, with 9 bases lying between them. CDR3 length: 11 residues. CDR1 DFQATT and CDR2 SNEGSKA come from the germline V gene (reference sequence). The CDR3 is CSARVTTEAFF. CDR3 DNA: TGCAGTGCCAGGGTCACCACTGAAGCTTTCTTT.

The table lists this clone with a few counts. The chain recombines TRBV2 with TRBJ1-5; 7 bases fit TRBD1. This CDR3 is built from 14 residues. Trimming cost V 7 bases and J 3 bases; bases outside gene matches: 6. CDR1 is SNHLY, CDR2 FYNNEI, per germline. CDR3 sequence reads: CASKPDRTNQPQHF. CDR3 bases: TGTGCCAGCAAGCCGGACAGGACCAATCAGCCCCAGCATTTT.

This clone occurred once. This sequence joins TRBV7-2 and TRBJ2-2; 8 positions match TRBD2. The CDR3 is 15 amino acids. The V gene end was trimmed by 1 base and the J gene end by 7 bases; junction bases not matched to a gene: 5. Germline values: CDR1 SGHTA, CDR2 FQGNSA. The DNA of the CDR3 is TGTGCCAGCAGCTTAGAATGGCGGGAGGTCGGGGAGCTGTTTTTT. Encoded protein: CASSLEWREVGELFF.

The genes are TRBV6-5 and TRBJ2-1; unclear D gene. Between the trimmed V and J ends, which lost 5 bases and 9 bases, there was a span of 11 bases. Germline V lookup: CDR1 MNHEY, CDR2 SVGAGI. The CDR3 extends over 12 amino acids. This chain's CDR3 is CASSRTYGEQFF. As DNA, the CDR3 is TGTGCCAGCAGTCGCACTTACGGTGAGCAGTTCTTC.

The chain uses TRBV28 and TRBJ1-2; TRBD1 matches 7 bases. The V gene's germline CDR1 is MDHEN and CDR2 SYDVKM. The length of the CDR3 is 13 residues. V lost 6 bases to trimming and J lost 5 bases; unmatched junction nucleotides: 6. The CDR3 is CASSPDRDYGYTF. CDR3 DNA sequence: TGTGCCAGCAGCCCAGACAGGGATTATGGCTACACCTTC.

The chain employs TRBV7-7 and TRBJ2-5, with TRBD1 matching 7 bases. The CDR3 is made up of 13 amino acids. The junction had 4 bases not matched to a gene; V was cut back by 5 bases and J by 4 bases. The germline gives CDR1 SSHAT, CDR2 FNYEAQ (reference sequence). The CDR3 region has the DNA TGTGCCAGCAGCGGACCAGGGGGAGAGACCCAGTACTTC. Translation: CASSGPGGETQYF.

The chain has TRBV11-2 and TRBJ2-5, with 8 nucleotides matching TRBD2. The V gene end was trimmed by 0 bases and the J gene end by 7 bases; junction bases not matched to a gene: 19. The CDR3 has 19 amino acids. Germline CDR1 and CDR2: SGHAT and FQNNGV. The CDR3 reads CASSLDPPGVAGSGGTQYF. The CDR3 nucleotides are TGTGCCAGCAGCTTAGATCCCCCGGGAGTAGCGGGGTCGGGTGGGACCCAGTACTTC.